Presented here are 23 T cell receptor beta chains from one specimen sequenced in a study of T cell responses to AZD1222 COVID-19 vaccine. Method: immunoSEQ multiplex PCR; TCRdb's copy keeps in-frame clones and lacks some. The sample shows roughly 140,000 clones, 90% of them seen only once. The source was peripheral blood, collected on day 0 of AZD1222 vaccination. All receptors come from an adult in good health.

The chain is built from TRBV4-3 and TRBJ2-6; D might be TRBD1 (6 bases). CDR1 and CDR2 from the germline V gene are LGHNA and YSLEER. The CDR3 contains 15 residues. The V end lost 0 bases, the J end lost 3 bases, and 6 bases lay between the germline ends. This CDR3 is CASSQDRGGANVLTF. The CDR3 region has the DNA TGCGCCAGCAGCCAAGACAGGGGTGGGGCCAACGTCCTGACTTTC.

V usage is TRBV7-9 and J usage is TRBJ1-2; 10 bases map to TRBD1. The CDR3 has 15 amino acids. From germline, CDR1 is SEHNR and CDR2 FQNEAQ (reference sequence). Losses at the gene ends were 7 bases for V and 7 bases for J; bases not matched to a gene: 12. This CDR3 is CASTSGTGAFGGYTF. The CDR3 region has the DNA TGTGCCAGCACCTCAGGGACAGGGGCCTTCGGTGGCTACACCTTC.

The chain recombines TRBV4-3 with TRBJ1-2; 7 bases align to TRBD1. The J segment lost 7 bases and the V segment lost 1 base, leaving 3 bases of the junction unmatched. CDR3 size: 13 residues. Per germline, CDR1 LGHNA and CDR2 YSLEER. The DNA of the CDR3 is TGCGCCAGCAGCCAAGCCAGGGGGGTTGGCTACACCTTC. Amino acids: CASSQARGVGYTF.

The rearrangement links TRBV5-8 to TRBJ1-5; D not resolved. Trimming pared 0 bases from V and 0 bases from J, leaving 10 bases between. There are 16 residues in the CDR3. Germline loops: CDR1 SGHTS, CDR2 YDEGEE. CDR3 DNA: TGTGCCAGCAGCTTGGAAGGGTTTCATAGCAATCAGCCCCAGCATTTT. This sequence encodes CASSLEGFHSNQPQHF.

The chain links TRBV10-1 to TRBJ1-1; the D is unclear. CDR1 and CDR2 from the germline V gene are WNHNN and SYGVQD (reference sequence). The CDR3 sequence is 14 residues long. The V end lost 5 bases, the J end lost 3 bases, and 13 bases lay between the germline ends. This chain's CDR3 is CASSKRTDHTEAFF. CDR3 bases: TGCGCCAGCAGTAAACGGACGGACCACACTGAAGCTTTCTTT.

CDR3 loop: CASSRGDSYNEQFF. The CDR3 DNA reads as TGTGCCAGCAGCCGTGGGGACAGTTACAATGAGCAGTTCTTC. The V and J genes are TRBV7-6 and TRBJ2-1; 7 bases map to TRBD1. The ends lost 5 bases at V and 4 bases at J; junction bases unmatched: 5. Germline V gene data show CDR1 as SGHVS and CDR2 as FNYEAQ. The CDR3 consists of 14 residues.

Points on this clone: Other DNA sequences in this specimen translate into the identical CDR3. The genes are TRBV18 and TRBJ1-5; no definite D call. Germline CDR1 and CDR2: KGHSH and LQKENI. The CDR3 sequence is 13 residues long. Trimming took 3 bases from V and 4 from J, leaving 7 bases between them. CDR3 in amino acids: CASSPGGNQPQHF. The CDR3 nucleotides read TGTGCCAGCTCACCGGGCGGGAATCAGCCCCAGCATTTT.

The CDR3 region has the DNA TGTGCCAGCAGTACTAGCGGGAGCGACTACAATGAGCAGTTCTTC. Its translation is CASSTSGSDYNEQFF. V and J are TRBV6-5 and TRBJ2-1; 11 nucleotides match TRBD2. The CDR3 contains 15 residues. V was clipped by 5 bases and J by 3 bases; unmatched bases: 3. Germline lookup yields CDR1 MNHEY and CDR2 SVGAGI.

This chain links TRBV4-2 with TRBJ2-2; 8 nucleotides line up with TRBD2. Germline-derived CDR1 and CDR2 are LGHNA and YNFKEQ. Trimming removed 1 base from V and 6 bases from J; junction bases left unmatched: 7. The CDR3 is 16 amino acids. CDR3 sequence reads: CASSQVGTRVAGELFF. CDR3 in DNA: TGTGCCAGCAGCCAAGTAGGGACTAGGGTCGCCGGGGAGCTGTTTTTT.

This chain connects TRBV6-2 or TRBV6-3 to TRBJ2-7, with TRBD1 identical over 7 bases. With V trimmed by 6 bases and J by 3 bases, 8 bases remained unmatched. Germline V gene data show CDR1 as MNHEY and CDR2 as SVGEGT. CDR3 length equals 14 residues. The CDR3 coding sequence is TGTGCCAGCAGGTACAGGGGAAACTACTACGAGCAGTACTTC. Protein product: CASRYRGNYYEQYF.

CDR3 DNA: TGTGCCAGCAGTTCCCGGACAGCCTGGATGACTGAAGCTTTCTTT. Translation: CASSSRTAWMTEAFF. The V gene is TRBV28, the J gene TRBJ1-1, with D perhaps matching TRBD1 (6 bases). Per the germline V gene, CDR1 is MDHEN and CDR2 is SYDVKM. Trimming took off 4 bases at V and 5 bases at J, with 17 bases between the two ends. This CDR3 has 15 amino acids.

The gene calls are TRBV23-1 and TRBJ2-7; unclear D gene. TRBV23-1 is annotated as an ORF whose role is uncertain. Trimming left V 4 bases short and J 3 bases short, with 25 bases between. This CDR3 is built from 18 residues. The CDR3 DNA reads TGCGCCAGCAGTCCCGCCGCAGGTCACTATCTCCCTCACTACGAGCAGTACTTC. This gives the protein CASSPAAGHYLPHYEQYF.

The chain combines TRBV7-2 with TRBJ2-7; 9 positions match TRBD2. The length of the CDR3 is 14 residues. V was pared by 1 base and J by 5 bases, with 3 bases of the junction left unmatched. Per germline, CDR1 SGHTA and CDR2 FQGNSA. CDR3 region: CASSLGGGVDEQYF. The CDR3 DNA reads TGTGCCAGCAGCTTAGGCGGGGGGGTTGACGAGCAGTACTTC.

This chain connects TRBV7-9 to TRBJ2-5, with 10 bases that match TRBD2. V gave up 0 bases and J gave up 4 bases; unmatched junction bases: 5. The CDR3 is made up of 16 amino acids. Germline V gene sequence: CDR1 SEHNR, CDR2 FQNEAQ (reference sequence). The CDR3 reads CASSLALAGAGETQYF. DNA of the CDR3: TGTGCCAGCAGCTTAGCTCTAGCGGGAGCCGGAGAGACCCAGTACTTC.

This chain links TRBV7-2 with TRBJ1-2; D gene unclear. In germline, CDR1 is SGHTA, CDR2 FQGNSA. The CDR3 is 15 amino acids. Trimming pared 4 bases from V and 5 bases from J, leaving 17 bases between. CDR3 residues: CASSYRQSELYGYTF. The DNA for the CDR3 is TGTGCCAGCAGCTACCGGCAGAGTGAGTTGTATGGCTACACCTTC.

This clone was seen only a few times. This rearrangement joins TRBV5-1 to TRBJ1-4; no definite D call. Trimming removed 6 bases at V and 0 bases at J, with 12 bases between. This CDR3 has 15 residues. Per the germline V gene, CDR1 is SGHRS and CDR2 is YFSETQ. CDR3 residues: CASKPTAATNEKLFF. In DNA, the CDR3 is TGCGCCAGCAAGCCCACAGCCGCAACTAATGAAAAACTGTTTTTT.

This clone was seen a few times. This sequence joins TRBV4-3 and TRBJ1-3, with D perhaps TRBD1 (6 bases). The germline CDR1 and CDR2 sequences are LGHNA and YSLEER. This CDR3 contains 16 residues. Trimming removed 0 bases at V and 8 bases at J, with 17 bases between. CDR3 nucleotide sequence: TGCGCCAGCAGCCAAGATCCAACCACAGGGTCGGACACCATATATTTT. The encoded protein is CASSQDPTTGSDTIYF.

The chain links TRBV27 to TRBJ2-7, with 9 bases identical to TRBD1. The CDR3 totals 15 residues. V dropped 8 bases and J dropped 6; count of bases not matched to a gene: 14. CDR1 is MNHEY, CDR2 SMNVEV, per germline (reference sequence). CDR3 loop: CASVRTGTGRREQYF. For the CDR3, the DNA is TGTGCCAGCGTTAGAACCGGGACAGGGAGACGCGAGCAGTACTTC.

The chain has TRBV5-4 and TRBJ2-7; 7 positions match TRBD2. V trimming: 4 bases; J trimming: 5 bases; junction bases outside the gene matches: 9. Germline CDR1 SGHNT, CDR2 YYREEE (reference sequence). This CDR3 region has 14 residues. CDR3 in amino acids: CASSGGLPFNEQYF. The CDR3 nucleotides are TGTGCCAGCAGCGGGGGACTACCCTTTAACGAGCAGTACTTC.

The chain combines TRBV30 with TRBJ1-1; 8 bases match TRBD1. The CDR3 covers 15 residues. Trimming removed 2 bases from V and 0 bases from J; junction bases left unmatched: 5. CDR1 is GTSNPN, CDR2 SVGIG, per germline (reference sequence). The DNA for the CDR3 is TGTGCCTGGAGTAAAAGGGACAGGCTGAACACTGAAGCTTTCTTT. As protein: CAWSKRDRLNTEAFF.

The genes are TRBV28 and TRBJ2-7; 10 nucleotides align to TRBD1. Germline CDR1 is MDHEN and CDR2 is SYDVKM. V trimming: 3 bases; J trimming: 4 bases; junction bases outside the gene matches: 9. This CDR3 contains 16 residues. The CDR3 DNA follows: TGTGCCAGCAGTTTTATGTCCCCGGGACAGGGGTACGAGCAGTACTTC. Translated: CASSFMSPGQGYEQYF.

The chain couples TRBV28 to TRBJ1-6, with D unclear. The CDR3 totals 13 residues. Germline assignment: CDR1 MDHEN and CDR2 SYDVKM. Trimming removed 2 bases from V and 7 bases from J, with 6 bases in between. The CDR3, as DNA: TGTGCCAGCAGTTTAGTAGGGAATTCACCCCTCCACTTT. It yields the protein CASSLVGNSPLHF.

The chain recombines TRBV3-1 (or the pseudogene TRBV3-2) with TRBJ1-2, with 7 nucleotides matching TRBD1. Trimming cost V 4 bases and J 8 bases; bases outside gene matches: 4. The CDR3 has 12 residues. From germline, CDR1 is LGHDT and CDR2 YNNKEL (reference sequence). The chain's CDR3 is CASSLRQGGYTF. The CDR3 DNA follows: TGTGCCAGCAGCCTTCGACAGGGAGGCTACACCTTC.